Sequencing of this T cell receptor (beta chain) was carried out in a study of blood T cells in healthy people across ages. The overall study: Template switching caught about one barcoded beta molecule for each two T cells.

Germline assignment: CDR1 MNHEY and CDR2 SVGAGI. After removal of 6 bases from V and 3 bases from J, the junction contained 4 bases not matched to a gene. This CDR3 is 13 amino acids long. Concerning this clonotype: Its antigen is undetermined.

Whole-study findings and limits: A roughly linear fall in TCR beta diversity per million T cells was seen with increasing age.

For every donor, a draw yielded about 10 milliliters of peripheral blood. The second PCR ran about 6 to 12 cycles with a sample-barcoded 5' primer and J-beta primers. Each cDNA molecule was tagged by a template-switch adaptor that had 12 random nucleotides. TCRdb independently ran MiXCR on the 5' RACE reads; one entry per CDR3 protein. The sample includes some 890,000 distinct CDR3 sequences, 25% to 35% of them seen just once. In addition, the sample was reused for a study of T cells of mothers and their children.

This receptor was identified in a woman aged 40 to 49 in good health. The V and J genes are TRBV6-5 and TRBJ2-7; 8 bases agree with TRBD1. The specimen sequenced was blood. In DNA, the CDR3 is TGTGCCAGCAGGCGGACAGGGATCTACGAGCAGTACTTC. Protein sequence: CASRRTGIYEQYF.